The rows below give T cell receptor beta chains drawn from one sample of a study of cytomegalovirus exposure and HLA in healthy donors. Repertoires were generated with immunoSEQ multiplex PCR, while TCRdb's copy carries only in-frame clones and drops some. This sample has a few hundred thousand clones, with 81% found just once. Sequenced material: PBMCs. Receptors were obtained from a woman aged 60-70 years in good health and CMV-seropositive. The CDR3 runs from the conserved cysteine through the conserved F or W. The order of the fields is clone size, J gene, V gene, D gene, CDR3 protein, CDR3 DNA. D genes are given only for firm matches. The listing skips clone size in some rows; elsewhere it reads once, few, many or a size class.

size: NA; J: TRBJ1-1; V: TRBV5-1; D: NA; CDR3: CASSLDAGGRGTEAFF; DNA: TGCGCCAGCAGCTTGGATGCGGGGGGAAGAGGGACTGAAGCTTTCTTT
size: NA; J: TRBJ2-3; V: TRBV2; D: TRBD2; CDR3: CASSGASGADTQYF; DNA: TGTGCCAGCTCAGGTGCTAGCGGAGCGGATACGCAGTATTTT
size: few; J: TRBJ1-2; V: TRBV7-9; D: TRBD1; CDR3: CSSSLVSGGYGYTF; DNA: TGTTCCAGCAGCTTAGTGTCAGGGGGCTATGGCTACACCTTC
size: NA; J: TRBJ1-5; V: TRBV18; D: NA; CDR3: CASSPQAGGNQPQHF; DNA: TGTGCCAGCTCACCACAGGCAGGTGGCAATCAGCCCCAGCATTTT
size: NA; J: TRBJ1-2; V: TRBV19; D: NA; CDR3: CASQQPQGNYGYTF; DNA: TGTGCCAGCCAGCAACCACAGGGAAACTATGGCTACACCTTC
size: NA; J: TRBJ2-7; V: TRBV6-1; D: TRBD2; CDR3: CASRENSGRAYEQYF; DNA: TGTGCCAGCAGGGAAAATAGCGGGAGAGCCTACGAGCAGTACTTC
size: NA; J: TRBJ2-2; V: TRBV2; D: TRBD1; CDR3: CASRSDRDENTGELFF; DNA: TGTGCCAGCAGGTCGGACAGGGACGAGAACACCGGGGAGCTGTTTTTT
size: NA; J: TRBJ1-2; V: TRBV6-6; D: TRBD1; CDR3: CASGSGQGLFGGGYTF; DNA: TGTGCCAGCGGCTCGGGACAGGGCCTTTTTGGGGGTGGCTACACCTTC
size: NA; J: TRBJ2-2; V: TRBV5-1; D: TRBD1; CDR3: CASSIQDRRTGELFF; DNA: TGCGCCAGCAGCATACAGGACAGGCGCACCGGGGAGCTGTTTTTT
size: few; J: TRBJ2-7; V: TRBV6-1; D: NA; CDR3: CASSEALGGEQYF; DNA: TGTGCCAGCAGTGAAGCCCTCGGGGGCGAGCAGTACTTC
size: NA; J: TRBJ2-7; V: TRBV18; D: NA; CDR3: CASSPPGQSYEQYF; DNA: TGTGCCAGCTCACCACCGGGCCAATCCTACGAGCAGTACTTC
size: NA; J: TRBJ1-1; V: TRBV10-1; D: NA; CDR3: CASSKQGNPTEAFF; DNA: TGCGCCAGCTCTAAACAGGGTAATCCCACTGAAGCTTTCTTT
size: NA; J: TRBJ1-6; V: TRBV5-1; D: TRBD1; CDR3: CASSLGRGLNSPLHF; DNA: TGCGCCAGCAGCTTGGGGAGGGGGCTTAATTCACCCCTCCACTTT
size: NA; J: TRBJ1-5; V: TRBV18; D: TRBD1; CDR3: CASSRTNKTGMAGGQPQHF; DNA: TGTGCCAGCTCGCGAACGAATAAGACAGGGATGGCAGGGGGTCAGCCCCAGCATTTT
size: NA; J: TRBJ2-1; V: TRBV29-1; D: TRBD2; CDR3: CSALRGGRAWNEQFF; DNA: TGCAGCGCCCTAAGGGGCGGGAGGGCCTGGAATGAGCAGTTCTTC
size: NA; J: TRBJ2-1; V: TRBV4-2; D: NA; CDR3: CASSQDRWARNEQFF; DNA: TGTGCCAGCAGCCAAGATCGTTGGGCACGGAATGAGCAGTTCTTC
size: NA; J: TRBJ1-5; V: TRBV4-1; D: NA; CDR3: CASSRDTSNQPQHF; DNA: TGCGCCAGCAGCCGGGACACAAGCAATCAGCCCCAGCATTTT
size: NA; J: TRBJ1-1; V: TRBV7-3; D: NA; CDR3: CASSQNGRGRVGTEAFF; DNA: TGTGCCAGCAGCCAAAATGGGCGGGGTAGAGTAGGGACTGAAGCTTTCTTT
size: NA; J: TRBJ2-7; V: TRBV10-3; D: NA; CDR3: CAISDFTPEGGYEQYF; DNA: TGTGCCATCAGTGATTTTACTCCGGAAGGCGGCTACGAGCAGTACTTC
size: few; J: TRBJ1-1; V: TRBV28; D: NA; CDR3: CASSSSQGNTEAFF; DNA: TGTGCCAGCAGTTCGTCACAGGGGAACACTGAAGCTTTCTTT
size: NA; J: TRBJ2-7; V: TRBV7-6; D: NA; CDR3: CASSLEANLRYEQYF; DNA: TGTGCCAGCAGCTTAGAAGCCAATCTTCGCTACGAGCAGTACTTC
size: NA; J: TRBJ1-5; V: TRBV7-7; D: TRBD1; CDR3: CASSLAWDRPNSNQPQHF; DNA: TGTGCCAGCAGCTTAGCATGGGACAGACCAAATAGCAATCAGCCCCAGCATTTT
size: NA; J: TRBJ2-1; V: TRBV7-8; D: TRBD2; CDR3: CASSLLAGIGNEQFF; DNA: TGTGCCAGCAGCTTACTAGCGGGAATAGGCAATGAGCAGTTCTTC
size: NA; J: TRBJ2-5; V: TRBV5-1; D: TRBD2; CDR3: CASSYSGGLAGETQYF; DNA: TGCGCCAGCAGCTACTCCGGGGGACTAGCGGGAGAGACCCAGTACTTC
size: NA; J: TRBJ1-5; V: TRBV6-1; D: TRBD1; CDR3: CASSEHGQGFSAQHF; DNA: TGTGCCAGCAGTGAACACGGACAGGGGTTCTCGGCCCAGCATTTT
size: NA; J: TRBJ2-5; V: TRBV5-1; D: NA; CDR3: CASSQTGSEEGETQYF; DNA: TGCGCCAGCAGCCAGACAGGGAGCGAGGAGGGAGAGACCCAGTACTTC
size: NA; J: TRBJ2-7; V: TRBV7-2; D: TRBD1; CDR3: CASRTSGTGAPYEQYF; DNA: TGTGCCAGCAGGACCTCCGGGACAGGGGCCCCCTACGAGCAGTACTTC
size: NA; J: TRBJ1-2; V: TRBV16; D: TRBD1; CDR3: CASSYDRVNYGYTF; DNA: TGTGCCAGCAGTTACGACAGGGTCAACTATGGCTACACCTTC
size: NA; J: TRBJ2-1; V: TRBV20-1; D: NA; CDR3: CRPTGNEQFF; DNA: TGCAGACCGACAGGAAATGAGCAGTTCTTC
size: NA; J: TRBJ2-5; V: TRBV18; D: NA; CDR3: CASSPEIQAGHNRQETQYF; DNA: TGTGCCAGCTCACCAGAAATTCAAGCGGGACACAACCGCCAAGAGACCCAGTACTTC
size: NA; J: TRBJ1-1; V: TRBV6-1; D: TRBD1; CDR3: CASISDRDHTEAFF; DNA: TGTGCCAGCATCTCGGACAGGGACCACACTGAAGCTTTCTTT
size: NA; J: TRBJ2-1; V: TRBV21-1; D: NA; CDR3: CATSPSAGNSNEQFF; DNA: TGTGCCACTTCTCCTAGCGCTGGTAATAGCAATGAGCAGTTCTTC
size: NA; J: TRBJ1-1; V: TRBV14; D: NA; CDR3: CASSQGGVFLNTEAFF; DNA: TGTGCCAGCAGCCAGGGAGGGGTCTTCTTGAACACTGAAGCTTTCTTT
size: once; J: TRBJ2-7; V: TRBV6-5; D: TRBD1; CDR3: CASSVGQGRSYEQYF; DNA: TGTGCCAGCAGTGTGGGACAGGGGCGCTCCTACGAGCAGTACTTC
size: few; J: TRBJ2-7; V: TRBV4-2; D: TRBD2; CDR3: CASSQDPGGSTLYEQYF; DNA: TGTGCCAGCAGCCAAGACCCGGGAGGTTCAACGCTTTACGAGCAGTACTTC
size: few; J: TRBJ2-7; V: TRBV9; D: TRBD2; CDR3: CASSVGTGGPYEQYF; DNA: TGTGCCAGCAGCGTAGGAACGGGAGGTCCCTACGAGCAGTACTTC
size: once; J: TRBJ2-1; V: TRBV11-2; D: NA; CDR3: CASSLDSFYNEQFF; DNA: TGTGCCAGCAGCTTAGATTCGTTCTACAATGAGCAGTTCTTC
size: NA; J: TRBJ2-1; V: TRBV5-4; D: TRBD2; CDR3: CASSSSGTYNEQFF; DNA: TGTGCCAGCAGCTCTAGCGGGACTTACAATGAGCAGTTCTTC
size: NA; J: TRBJ2-5; V: TRBV18; D: NA; CDR3: CASSPSGVRETQYF; DNA: TGTGCCAGCTCACCATCCGGGGTAAGAGAGACCCAGTACTTC
size: NA; J: TRBJ1-4; V: TRBV19; D: NA; CDR3: CASSTTGVGKEKLFF; DNA: TGTGCCAGTAGTACCACAGGCGTGGGGAAAGAAAAACTGTTTTTT